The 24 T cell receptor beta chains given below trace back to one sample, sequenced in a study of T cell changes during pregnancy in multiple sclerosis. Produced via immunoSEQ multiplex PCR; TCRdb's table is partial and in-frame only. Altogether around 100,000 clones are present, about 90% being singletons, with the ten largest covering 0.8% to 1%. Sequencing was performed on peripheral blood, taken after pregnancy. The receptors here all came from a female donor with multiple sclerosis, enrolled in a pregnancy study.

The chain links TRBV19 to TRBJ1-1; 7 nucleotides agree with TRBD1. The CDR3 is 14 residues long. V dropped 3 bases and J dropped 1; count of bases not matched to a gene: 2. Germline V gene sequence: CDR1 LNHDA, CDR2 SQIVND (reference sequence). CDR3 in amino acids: CASSIQGGNTEAFF. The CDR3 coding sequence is TGTGCCAGTAGTATTCAGGGGGGGAACACTGAAGCTTTCTTT. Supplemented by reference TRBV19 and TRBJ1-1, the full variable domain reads DGGITQSPKYLFRKEGQNVTLSCEQNLNHDAMYWYRQDPGQGLRLIYYSQIVNDFQKGDIAEGYSVSREKKESFPLTVTSAQKNPTAFYLCASSIQGGNTEAFFGQGTRLTVV.

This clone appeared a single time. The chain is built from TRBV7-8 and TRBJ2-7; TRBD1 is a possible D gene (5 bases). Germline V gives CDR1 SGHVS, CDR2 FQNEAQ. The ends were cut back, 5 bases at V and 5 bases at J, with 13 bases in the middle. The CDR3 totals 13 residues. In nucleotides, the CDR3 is TGTGCCAGCAGCCAGCGAAGGGGCGACGAGCAGTACTTC. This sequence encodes CASSQRRGDEQYF. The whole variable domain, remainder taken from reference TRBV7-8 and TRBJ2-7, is GAGVSQSPRYKVAKRGQDVALRCDPISGHVSLFWYQQALGQGPEFLTYFQNEAQLDKSGLPSDRFFAERPEGSVSTLKIQRTQQEDSAVYLCASSQRRGDEQYFGPGTRLTVT.

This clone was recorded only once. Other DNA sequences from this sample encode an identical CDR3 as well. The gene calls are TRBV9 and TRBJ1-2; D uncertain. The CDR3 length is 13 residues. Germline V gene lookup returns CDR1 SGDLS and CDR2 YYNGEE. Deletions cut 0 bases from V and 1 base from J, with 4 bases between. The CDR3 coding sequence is TGTGCCAGCAGCGTAGACAGTAACTATGGCTACACCTTC. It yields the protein CASSVDSNYGYTF.

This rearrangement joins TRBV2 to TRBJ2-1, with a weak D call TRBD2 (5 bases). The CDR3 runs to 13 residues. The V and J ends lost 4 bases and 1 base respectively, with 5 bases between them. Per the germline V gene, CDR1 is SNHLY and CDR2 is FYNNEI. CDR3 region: CASSGLSYNEQFF. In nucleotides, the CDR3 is TGTGCCAGCAGTGGACTATCCTACAATGAGCAGTTCTTC.

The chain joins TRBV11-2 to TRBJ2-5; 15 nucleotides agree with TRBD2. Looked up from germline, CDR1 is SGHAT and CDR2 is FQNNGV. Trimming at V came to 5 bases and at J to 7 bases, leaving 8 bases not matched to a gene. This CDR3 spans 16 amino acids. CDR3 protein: CASSPGLAGGGGTQYF. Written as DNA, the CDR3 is TGTGCCAGCAGCCCAGGACTAGCGGGAGGGGGGGGGACCCAGTACTTC. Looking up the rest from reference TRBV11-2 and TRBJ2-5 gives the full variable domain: EAGVAQSPRYKIIEKRQSVAFWCNPISGHATLYWYQQILGQGPKLLIQFQNNGVVDDSQLPKDRFSAERLKGVDSTLKIQPAKLEDSAVYLCASSPGLAGGGGTQYFGPGTRLLVL.

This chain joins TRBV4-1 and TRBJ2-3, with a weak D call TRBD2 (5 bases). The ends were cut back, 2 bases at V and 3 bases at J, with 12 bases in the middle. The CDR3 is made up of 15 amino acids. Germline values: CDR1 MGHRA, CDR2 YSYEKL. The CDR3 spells CASSQPGIGTDTQYF. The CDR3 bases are TGCGCCAGCAGCCAACCCGGGATAGGGACAGATACGCAGTATTTT.

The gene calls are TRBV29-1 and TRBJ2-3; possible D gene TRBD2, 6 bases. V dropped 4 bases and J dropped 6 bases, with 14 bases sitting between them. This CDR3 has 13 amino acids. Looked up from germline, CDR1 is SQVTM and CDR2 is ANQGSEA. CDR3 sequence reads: CSVARGRMDTQYF. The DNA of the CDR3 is TGCAGCGTTGCTAGAGGGAGGATGGATACGCAGTATTTT.

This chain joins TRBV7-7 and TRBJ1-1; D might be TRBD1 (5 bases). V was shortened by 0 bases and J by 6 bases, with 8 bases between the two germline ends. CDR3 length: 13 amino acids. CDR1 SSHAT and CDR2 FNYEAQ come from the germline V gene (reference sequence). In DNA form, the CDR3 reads TGTGCCAGCAGCTTAGCGGGGGACTCTGAAGCTTTCTTT. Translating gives CASSLAGDSEAFF.

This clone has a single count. CDR3 bases: TGTGCCATCAATCCGACAGGGAGCACAGATACGCAGTATTTT. This codes for CAINPTGSTDTQYF. The V and J genes are TRBV10-3 and TRBJ2-3; 7 nucleotides match TRBD1. The germline gives CDR1 ENHRY, CDR2 SYGVKD. V gave up 7 bases and J gave up 0 bases; unmatched junction bases: 4. The CDR3 consists of 14 residues.

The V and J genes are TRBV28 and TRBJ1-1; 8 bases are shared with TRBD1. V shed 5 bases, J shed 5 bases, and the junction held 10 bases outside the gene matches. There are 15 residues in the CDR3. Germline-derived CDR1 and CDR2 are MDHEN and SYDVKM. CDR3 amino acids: CASSLSGQGLTEAFF. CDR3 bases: TGTGCCAGCAGTCTCTCAGGACAGGGACTAACTGAAGCTTTCTTT.

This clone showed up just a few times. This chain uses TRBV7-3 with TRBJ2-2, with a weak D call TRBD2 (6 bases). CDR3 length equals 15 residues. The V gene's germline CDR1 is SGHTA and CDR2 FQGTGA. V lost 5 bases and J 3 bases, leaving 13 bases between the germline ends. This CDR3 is CASSPEGLYTGELFF. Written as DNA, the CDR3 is TGTGCCAGCAGCCCGGAGGGCCTCTACACCGGGGAGCTGTTTTTT. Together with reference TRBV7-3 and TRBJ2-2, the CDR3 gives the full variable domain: GAGVSQTPSNKVTEKGKYVELRCDPISGHTALYWYRQSLGQGPEFLIYFQGTGAADDSGLPNDRFFAVRPEGSVSTLKIQRTERGDSAVYLCASSPEGLYTGELFFGEGSRLTVL.

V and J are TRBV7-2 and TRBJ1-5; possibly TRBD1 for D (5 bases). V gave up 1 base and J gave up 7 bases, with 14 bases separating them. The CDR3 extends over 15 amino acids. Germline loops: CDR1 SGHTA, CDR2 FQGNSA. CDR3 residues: CASSLDVSRGQPQHF. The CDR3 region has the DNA TGTGCCAGCAGCTTAGATGTGTCAAGGGGACAGCCCCAGCATTTT.

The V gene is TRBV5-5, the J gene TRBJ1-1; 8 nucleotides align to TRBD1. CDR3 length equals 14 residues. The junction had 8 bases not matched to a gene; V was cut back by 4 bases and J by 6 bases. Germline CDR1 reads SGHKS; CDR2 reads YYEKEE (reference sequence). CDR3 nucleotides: TGTGCCAGCAGCCAAGGACAGGGTAGGGCTGAAGCTTTCTTT. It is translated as CASSQGQGRAEAFF. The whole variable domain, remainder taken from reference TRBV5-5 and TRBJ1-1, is DAGVTQSPTHLIKTRGQQVTLRCSPISGHKSVSWYQQVLGQGPQFIFQYYEKEERGRGNFPDRFSARQFPNYSSELNVNALLLGDSALYLCASSQGQGRAEAFFGQGTRLTVV.

CDR3 coding DNA: TGTGCCACCGCCGGGGGACTAGCGGCCTCCTACGAGCAGTACTTC. It encodes CATAGGLAASYEQYF. J is TRBJ2-7 and V is TRBV6-5; 11 bases are a match to TRBD2. Germline V gives CDR1 MNHEY, CDR2 SVGAGI. J lost 0 bases, V lost 10 bases, and 8 bases had no gene match. This CDR3 has 15 residues.

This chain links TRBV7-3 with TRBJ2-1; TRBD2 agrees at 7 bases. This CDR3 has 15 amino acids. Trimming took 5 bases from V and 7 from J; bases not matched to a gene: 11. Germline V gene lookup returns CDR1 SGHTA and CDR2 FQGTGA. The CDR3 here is CASSPTGTIRNEQFF. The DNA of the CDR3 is TGTGCCAGCAGCCCCACCGGGACTATACGAAATGAGCAGTTCTTC.

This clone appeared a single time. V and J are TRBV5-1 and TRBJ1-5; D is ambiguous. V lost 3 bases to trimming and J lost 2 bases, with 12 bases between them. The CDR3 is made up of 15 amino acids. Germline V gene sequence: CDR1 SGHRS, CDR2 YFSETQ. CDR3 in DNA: TGCGCCAGCAGCTGGGAGCCAGGCGGCAATCAGCCCCAGCATTTT. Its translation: CASSWEPGGNQPQHF.

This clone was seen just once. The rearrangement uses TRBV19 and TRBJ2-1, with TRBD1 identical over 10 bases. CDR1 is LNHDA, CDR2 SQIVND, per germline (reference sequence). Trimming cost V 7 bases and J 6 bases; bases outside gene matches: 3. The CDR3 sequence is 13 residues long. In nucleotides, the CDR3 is TGTGCCAGTACCCGGACAGGGGGCAATGAGCAGTTCTTC. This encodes CASTRTGGNEQFF.

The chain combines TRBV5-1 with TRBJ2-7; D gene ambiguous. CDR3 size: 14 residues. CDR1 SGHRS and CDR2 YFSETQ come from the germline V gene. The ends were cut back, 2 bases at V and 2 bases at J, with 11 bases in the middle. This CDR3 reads CASSLPHVTYEQYF. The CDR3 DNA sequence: TGCGCCAGCAGCTTACCACATGTTACCTACGAGCAGTACTTC.

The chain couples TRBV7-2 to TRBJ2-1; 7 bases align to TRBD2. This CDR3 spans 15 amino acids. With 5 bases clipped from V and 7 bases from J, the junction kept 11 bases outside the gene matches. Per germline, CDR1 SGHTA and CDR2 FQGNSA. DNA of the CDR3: TGTGCCAGCAGCCCGGGACTACAAAGGGGTAATGAGCAGTTCTTC. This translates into CASSPGLQRGNEQFF.

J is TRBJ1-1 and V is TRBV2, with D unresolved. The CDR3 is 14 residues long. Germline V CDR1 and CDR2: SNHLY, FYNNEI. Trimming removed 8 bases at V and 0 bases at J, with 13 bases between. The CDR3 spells CASLVLKMNTEAFF. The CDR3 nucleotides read TGTGCCAGCTTAGTCCTGAAGATGAACACTGAAGCTTTCTTT.

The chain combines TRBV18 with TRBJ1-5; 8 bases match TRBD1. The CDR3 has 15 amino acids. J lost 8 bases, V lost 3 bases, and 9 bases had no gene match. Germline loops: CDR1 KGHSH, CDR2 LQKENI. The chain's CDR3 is CASSPYQGAREPQHF. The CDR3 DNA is TGTGCCAGCTCACCTTACCAGGGGGCGAGGGAGCCCCAGCATTTT.

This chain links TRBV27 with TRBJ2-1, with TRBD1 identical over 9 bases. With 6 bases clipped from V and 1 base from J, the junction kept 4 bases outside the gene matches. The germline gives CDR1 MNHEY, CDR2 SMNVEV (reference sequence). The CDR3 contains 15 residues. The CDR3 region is CASRGQGKSYNEQFF. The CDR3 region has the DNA TGTGCCAGCAGGGGACAGGGTAAGTCCTACAATGAGCAGTTCTTC.

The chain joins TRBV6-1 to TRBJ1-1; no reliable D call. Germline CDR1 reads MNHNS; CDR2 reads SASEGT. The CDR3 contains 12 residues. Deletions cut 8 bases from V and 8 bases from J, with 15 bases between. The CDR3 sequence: CASLEGTLEAFF. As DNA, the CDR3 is TGTGCCAGCTTAGAAGGAACACTAGAAGCTTTCTTT.

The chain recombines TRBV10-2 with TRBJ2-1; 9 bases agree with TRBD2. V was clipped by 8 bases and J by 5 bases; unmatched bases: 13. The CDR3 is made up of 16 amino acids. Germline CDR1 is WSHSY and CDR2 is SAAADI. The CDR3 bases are TGCGCCAGCGGGAGACTAGCGGAGCTGAACCACAATGAGCAGTTCTTC. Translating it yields CASGRLAELNHNEQFF.